This T cell receptor beta chain is from a study of regulatory T cells. Patients aged 2 to 39 years had fewer naive T cells. Sorting split CD4+ cells into CD25-high CD127-low Tregs and CD25-low CD127-high conventional T cells. Whole-study results and caveats: In CD3G-deficient patients, conventional CD4+ T cells were enriched for hydrophobic CDR3 residues at positions 6 and 7. Regulatory T cells showed the strongest V-J pair restriction and V/J gene skewing among patient repertoires.

A few counts support this clone. Its antigen is still unknown. Trimming left V 7 bases short and J 1 base short, with 10 bases between. This CDR3 comprises 13 residues. Germline assignment: CDR1 LNHDA and CDR2 SQIVND (reference sequence). The primer mix had 52 TRBV and 13 TRBJ primers. This table comes from immunoSEQ multiplex PCR, and its TCRdb copy is limited to in-frame clones, with some not included. The data show tens of thousands of clones, roughly 88% seen once. This TCR was recovered from a child under 18 with CD3G deficiency. The chain employs TRBV19 and TRBJ1-2; D call uncertain. The sequencing input was conventional CD4+ T cells sorted from blood. CDR3 nucleotides: TGTGCCAGTATGGACGTTCGTAACTATGGCTACACCTTC. The encoded protein is CASMDVRNYGYTF.